The sequence of this TCR beta chain was determined in a study of cytomegalovirus exposure and HLA in healthy donors. Study-wide findings and caveats: Specific recognition of CMV antigens was confirmed in vitro for three chains (all CMV-associated). Analyzed later, most CMV-associated TCR beta chains appeared HLA-restricted. When a later analysis was performed, an Asian-associated ancestry cluster reportedly had fewer N-insertions than the approximately 680-donor mean.

The V end lost 7 bases, the J end lost 0 bases, and 12 bases lay between the germline ends. CDR3 size: 14 residues. Germline loops: CDR1 SGHTA, CDR2 FQGNSA. With 60 Vbeta and 13 Jbeta primers, the PCR was carried out. The assay was immunoSEQ multiplex PCR, and TCRdb's table has in-frame clones only and misses some. In all, the sample yields 40,000 to 65,000 clones. With regard to this clone: As yet, its antigen is unknown.

This sequence was found in a man in his forties in good health and CMV-seropositive. V usage is TRBV7-2 and J usage is TRBJ1-2; the D gene is possibly TRBD1 (5 bases). Sample: PBMCs. This CDR3 is CASNPTATNYGYTF. As DNA, the CDR3 is TGTGCCAGCAACCCGACAGCTACTAACTATGGCTACACCTTC.